Following are 22 T cell receptor beta chains from one sample sequenced in a study of blood T cell repertoires in COVID-19. Assay used: immunoSEQ multiplex PCR; TCRdb lists only in-frame clones, some missing. The repertoire holds approximately 190,000 clones, with about 80% as singletons. Sequences were obtained from peripheral blood. The receptors shown here come from a man between 25 and 39 years old with active or convalescent COVID-19.

V and J are TRBV27 and TRBJ2-2; maybe TRBD2 (6 bases). This CDR3 has 16 residues. Germline V gene data show CDR1 as MNHEY and CDR2 as SMNVEV (reference sequence). V lost 4 bases and J lost 1, with 13 bases in between. CDR3 sequence reads: CASSYWGGKNTGELFF. As DNA, the CDR3 is TGTGCCAGCAGTTACTGGGGAGGAAAGAACACCGGGGAGCTGTTTTTT.

This clone was found a few times. The chain has TRBV6-5 and TRBJ1-2; D is possibly TRBD1 (5 bases). The CDR3 contains 13 residues. Trimming stripped 7 bases from V and 4 bases from J, with 13 bases between. Germline-derived CDR1 and CDR2 are MNHEY and SVGAGI. CDR3 DNA: TGTGCCAGCATGCCTGGGGGGACCTATGGCTACACCTTC. It translates to CASMPGGTYGYTF.

The V call is TRBV15, the J call TRBJ2-1, with 10 positions matching TRBD2. J gave up 7 bases and V 0 bases, and 3 bases lay outside the gene matches. Germline CDR1 is LNHNV and CDR2 is YYDKDF (reference sequence). This CDR3 is 15 amino acids long. The CDR3 DNA follows: TGTGCCACCAGCAGAGAAACTAGCGGGACGAATGAGCAGTTCTTC. Translation: CATSRETSGTNEQFF.

V is TRBV30 and J is TRBJ1-1; possibly TRBD1 for D (6 bases). V lost 0 bases and J 3 bases, leaving 14 bases between the germline ends. The CDR3 spans 15 residues. Germline loops: CDR1 GTSNPN, CDR2 SVGIG (reference sequence). CDR3 in DNA: TGTGCCTGGAGTGTAGGTACAGGGACCCACACTGAAGCTTTCTTT. It is translated as CAWSVGTGTHTEAFF.

This chain links TRBV19 with TRBJ1-2; D is unresolved. Germline CDR1 LNHDA, CDR2 SQIVND (reference sequence). The V and J ends lost 3 bases and 6 bases respectively, with 20 bases between them. This CDR3 has 16 residues. CDR3 sequence reads: CASSISRESRSDGYTF. The CDR3 region has the DNA TGTGCCAGTAGTATTTCGAGAGAAAGCAGGTCGGATGGCTACACCTTC. The variable domain in full, completed from reference TRBV19 and TRBJ1-2, reads DGGITQSPKYLFRKEGQNVTLSCEQNLNHDAMYWYRQDPGQGLRLIYYSQIVNDFQKGDIAEGYSVSREKKESFPLTVTSAQKNPTAFYLCASSISRESRSDGYTFGSGTRLTVV.

CDR3 coding DNA: TGTGCCAGCAGTCTGGACAGTCGCAATCAGCCCCAGCATTTT. Its translation: CASSLDSRNQPQHF. The chain carries TRBV2 and TRBJ1-5; the D gene is possibly TRBD1 (6 bases). The V end was cut by 5 bases, the J end by 2 bases, with 10 bases between. Per the germline V gene, CDR1 is SNHLY and CDR2 is FYNNEI. This CDR3 has 14 amino acids.

The rearrangement uses TRBV30 and TRBJ2-1; tentative D call: TRBD2 (6 bases). The germline CDR1 and CDR2 sequences are GTSNPN and SVGIG (reference sequence). The V and J ends lost 4 bases and 4 bases respectively, with 14 bases between them. The length of the CDR3 is 14 residues. DNA for the CDR3: TGTGCCTGGAATGGTGGGACTCTATACAATGAGCAGTTCTTC. Translated: CAWNGGTLYNEQFF.

V gene TRBV21-1 combines with J gene TRBJ2-1; TRBD1 is taken as the D call from the table, unchecked against the DNA. TRBV21-1 is an annotated pseudogene. The CDR3 has 15 amino acids. The CDR3 sequence is CASSNGLGQSNEQFF. In DNA, the CDR3 is TGTGCCAGCAGCAACGGGCTAGGACAGAGCAATGAGCAGTTCTTC.

V is TRBV5-6 and J is TRBJ2-3; D not certain. V lost 0 bases and J 0 bases, leaving 11 bases between the germline ends. This CDR3 is built from 16 residues. The V gene's germline CDR1 is SGHDT and CDR2 YYEEEE. The CDR3 DNA follows: TGTGCCAGCAGCTTGGGGCAGAACCCTAGCACAGATACGCAGTATTTT. This sequence encodes CASSLGQNPSTDTQYF. The full variable domain, completed using reference TRBV5-6 and TRBJ2-3, is DAGVTQSPTHLIKTRGQQVTLRCSPKSGHDTVSWYQQALGQGPQFIFQYYEEEERQRGNFPDRFSGHQFPNYSSELNVNALLLGDSALYLCASSLGQNPSTDTQYFGPGTRLTVL.

The gene calls are TRBV6-1 and TRBJ1-4, with D hard to call. Looked up from germline, CDR1 is MNHNS and CDR2 is SASEGT. The CDR3 covers 17 residues. V shed 3 bases and J shed 8 bases, with 22 bases lying between them. CDR3 sequence: CASSEHPSLPLGEKLFF. The CDR3 nucleotides read TGTGCCAGCAGTGAGCACCCGAGTTTGCCCCTAGGCGAAAAACTGTTTTTT.

V is TRBV12-3 or TRBV12-4 and J is TRBJ2-7, with 7 bases lining up with TRBD2. The CDR3 extends over 13 amino acids. V dropped 4 bases and J dropped 6; count of bases not matched to a gene: 6. CDR3 sequence reads: CASSSSGTTEQYF. DNA for the CDR3: TGTGCCAGCAGTTCTTCAGGGACTACCGAGCAGTACTTC.

The chain combines TRBV30 with TRBJ2-4, with a possible D match to TRBD2 (6 bases). The CDR3 contains 15 residues. Per germline, CDR1 GTSNPN and CDR2 SVGIG (reference sequence). V gave up 0 bases and J gave up 4 bases, with 13 bases separating them. The chain's CDR3 is CAWSVRRDGKNIQYF. CDR3 DNA sequence: TGTGCCTGGAGTGTACGGAGGGACGGAAAAAACATTCAGTACTTC.

The CDR3 region is CATGGLSGSGGELFF. CDR3 DNA sequence: TGTGCCACCGGAGGATTATCGGGGTCTGGCGGGGAGCTGTTTTTT. The V call is TRBV24-1, the J call TRBJ2-2; D perhaps matches TRBD2 (5 bases). The V end was cut by 9 bases, the J end by 7 bases, with 20 bases between. The CDR3 spans 15 residues. Germline lookup yields CDR1 KGHDR and CDR2 SFDVKD.

The CDR3 DNA reads as TGTGCCAGCAGGCACGACAGGGGATACGATGAAAAACTGTTTTTT. This encodes CASRHDRGYDEKLFF. V is TRBV9 and J is TRBJ1-4; 8 bases agree with TRBD1. V lost 5 bases to trimming and J lost 6 bases; unmatched junction nucleotides: 9. Per the germline V gene, CDR1 is SGDLS and CDR2 is YYNGEE. This CDR3 comprises 15 residues. The entire variable domain, with the rest obtained from reference TRBV9 and TRBJ1-4, is as follows: DSGVTQTPKHLITATGQRVTLRCSPRSGDLSVYWYQQSLDQGLQFLIQYYNGEERAKGNILERFSAQQFPDLHSELNLSSLELGDSALYFCASRHDRGYDEKLFFGSGTQLSVL.

A remark on this clone: In the same sample, other DNA sequences code for this CDR3. Here the CDR3 reads CAWSGQGYEQYF. For the CDR3, the DNA is TGTGCCTGGAGTGGACAAGGCTACGAGCAGTACTTC. The chain links TRBV30 to TRBJ2-7; D gene uncertain. CDR1 is GTSNPN, CDR2 SVGIG, per germline (reference sequence). The CDR3 runs 12 residues. The V end was cut by 1 base, the J end by 3 bases, with 7 bases between.

This chain connects TRBV7-8 to TRBJ1-1, with D hard to call. V was clipped by 4 bases and J by 0 bases, with 15 bases between them. The CDR3 has 16 amino acids. Germline CDR1 and CDR2: SGHVS and FQNEAQ. The CDR3 DNA reads TGTGCCAGCAGCTCCAGCGCCGCCGCTATGAACACTGAAGCTTTCTTT. This encodes CASSSSAAAMNTEAFF.

This rearrangement joins TRBV7-9 to TRBJ2-7, with D possibly TRBD1 on 6 matching bases. Deletions cut 4 bases from V and 2 bases from J, with 18 bases between. Germline CDR1 reads SEHNR; CDR2 reads FQNEAQ (reference sequence). This CDR3 contains 16 residues. CDR3 amino acids: CASSSSRGAMTYEQYF. In DNA, the CDR3 is TGTGCCAGCAGCTCAAGCAGGGGTGCGATGACCTACGAGCAGTACTTC.

J is TRBJ1-1 and V is TRBV3-1 (or the pseudogene TRBV3-2); D is undetermined. Per the germline V gene, CDR1 is LGHDT and CDR2 is YNNKEL (reference sequence). Trimming left V 0 bases short and J 4 bases short, with 6 bases between. The CDR3 has 13 amino acids. CDR3 bases: TGTGCCAGCAGCCAAGAACACACCACTGAAGCTTTCTTT. Translating it yields CASSQEHTTEAFF.

The chain joins TRBV29-1 to TRBJ2-7; TRBD1 aligns across 7 bases. The CDR3 consists of 14 residues. Germline V lookup: CDR1 SQVTM, CDR2 ANQGSEA. V shed 6 bases and J 4 bases; nucleotides not matched to a gene: 12. CDR3 region: CSVESPDRLYEQYF. In DNA form, the CDR3 reads TGCAGCGTCGAATCCCCGGACAGGCTTTACGAGCAGTACTTC.

This clone was recorded once. The chain uses TRBV28 and TRBJ1-6; the D is unclear. The germline CDR1 and CDR2 sequences are MDHEN and SYDVKM. The CDR3 loop spans 17 amino acids. V was shortened by 8 bases and J by 1 base, with 18 bases between the two germline ends. The CDR3 bases are TGTGCCAGCGGCACGTCCTTCGGGAAATCCTATAATTCACCCCTCCACTTT. It yields the protein CASGTSFGKSYNSPLHF.

This rearrangement joins TRBV20-1 to TRBJ2-1; D unclear. Germline CDR1 is DFQATT and CDR2 is SNEGSKA (reference sequence). The CDR3 totals 11 residues. The CDR3 loop is CSAEAYNEQFF. CDR3 bases: TGCAGCGCGGAAGCCTACAATGAGCAGTTCTTC.

The chain carries TRBV7-9 and TRBJ2-7; 7 bases agree with TRBD1. The J segment lost 3 bases and the V segment lost 4 bases, leaving 6 bases of the junction unmatched. Germline-derived CDR1 and CDR2 are SEHNR and FQNEAQ (reference sequence). This CDR3 is 14 amino acids long. The DNA of the CDR3 is TGTGCCAGCAGCTCCCGGGACAGCTACTACGAGCAGTACTTC. It codes for CASSSRDSYYEQYF.